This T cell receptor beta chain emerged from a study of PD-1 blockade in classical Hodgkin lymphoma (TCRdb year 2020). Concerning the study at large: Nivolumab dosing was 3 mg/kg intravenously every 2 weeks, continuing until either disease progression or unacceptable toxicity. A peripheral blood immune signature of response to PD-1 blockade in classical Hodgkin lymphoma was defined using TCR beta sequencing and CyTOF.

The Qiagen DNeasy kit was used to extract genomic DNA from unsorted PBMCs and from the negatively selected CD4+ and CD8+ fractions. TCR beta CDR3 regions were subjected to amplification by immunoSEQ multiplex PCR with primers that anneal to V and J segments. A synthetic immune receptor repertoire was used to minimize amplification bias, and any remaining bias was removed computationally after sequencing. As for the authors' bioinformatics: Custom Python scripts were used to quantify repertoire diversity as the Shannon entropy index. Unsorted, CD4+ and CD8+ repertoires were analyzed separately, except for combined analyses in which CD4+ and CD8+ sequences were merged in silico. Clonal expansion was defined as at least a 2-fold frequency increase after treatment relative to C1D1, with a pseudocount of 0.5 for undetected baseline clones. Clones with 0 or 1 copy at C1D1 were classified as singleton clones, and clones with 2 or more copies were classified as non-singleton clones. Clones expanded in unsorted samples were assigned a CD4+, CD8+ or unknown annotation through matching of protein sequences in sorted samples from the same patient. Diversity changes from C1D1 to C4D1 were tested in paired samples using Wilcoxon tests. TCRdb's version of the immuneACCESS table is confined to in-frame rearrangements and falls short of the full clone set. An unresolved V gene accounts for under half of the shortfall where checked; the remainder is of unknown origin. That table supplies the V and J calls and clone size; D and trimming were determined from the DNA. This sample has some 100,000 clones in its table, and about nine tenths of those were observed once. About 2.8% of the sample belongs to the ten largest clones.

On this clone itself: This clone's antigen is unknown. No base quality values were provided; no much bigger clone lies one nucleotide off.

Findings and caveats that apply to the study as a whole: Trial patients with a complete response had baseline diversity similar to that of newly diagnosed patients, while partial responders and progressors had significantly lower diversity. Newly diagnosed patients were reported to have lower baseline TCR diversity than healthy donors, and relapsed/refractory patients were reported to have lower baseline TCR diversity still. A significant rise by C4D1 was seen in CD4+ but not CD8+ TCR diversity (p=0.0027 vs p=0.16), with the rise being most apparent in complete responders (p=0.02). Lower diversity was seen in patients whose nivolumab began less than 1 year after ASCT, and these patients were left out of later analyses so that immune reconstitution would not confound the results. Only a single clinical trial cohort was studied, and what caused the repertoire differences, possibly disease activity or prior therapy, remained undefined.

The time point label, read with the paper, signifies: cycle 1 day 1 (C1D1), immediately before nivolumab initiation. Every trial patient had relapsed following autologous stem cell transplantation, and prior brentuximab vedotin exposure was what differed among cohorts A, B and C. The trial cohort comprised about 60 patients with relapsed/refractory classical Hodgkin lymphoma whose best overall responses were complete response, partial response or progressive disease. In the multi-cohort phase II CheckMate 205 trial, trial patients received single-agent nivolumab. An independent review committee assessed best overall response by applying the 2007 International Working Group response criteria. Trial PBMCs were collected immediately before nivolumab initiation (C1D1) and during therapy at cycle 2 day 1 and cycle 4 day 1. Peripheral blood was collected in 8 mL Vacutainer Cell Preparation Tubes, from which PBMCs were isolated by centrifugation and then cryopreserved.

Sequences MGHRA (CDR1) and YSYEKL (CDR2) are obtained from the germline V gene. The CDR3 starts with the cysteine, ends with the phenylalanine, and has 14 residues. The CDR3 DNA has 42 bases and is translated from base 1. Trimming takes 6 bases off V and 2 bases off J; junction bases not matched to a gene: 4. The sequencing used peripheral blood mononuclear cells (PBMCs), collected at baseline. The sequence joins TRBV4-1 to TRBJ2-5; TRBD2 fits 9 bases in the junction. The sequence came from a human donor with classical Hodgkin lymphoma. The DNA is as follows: TGCGCCAGCAGGGATAGCGGGAGTCAAGAGACCCAGTACTTC. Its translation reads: CASRDSGSQETQYF.